These 20 T cell receptor beta chains came from one sample sequenced in a study of shared clonotypes between healthy human individuals. Sequencing used immunoSEQ multiplex PCR; TCRdb keeps in-frame clones, though not all of them. The sample has a few hundred thousand clones, around 97% seen once; the top ten hold approximately 0.057%. The sample consisted of naive CD4+ T cells sorted from blood. Regarding subset: CD45RA+ positively selected. The receptors stem from a woman in her twenties or thirties in good health.

The chain is built from TRBV7-8 and TRBJ1-2, with 7 positions matching TRBD1. V gave up 5 bases and J gave up 7 bases; unmatched junction bases: 7. This CDR3 spans 13 amino acids. Per germline, CDR1 SGHVS and CDR2 FQNEAQ. The CDR3 nucleotides read TGTGCCAGCAGCGCGACAGGGACGAGTGGCTACACCTTC. Protein product: CASSATGTSGYTF.

The chain's CDR3 is CASPPWRNYEQYF. Written as DNA, the CDR3 is TGTGCCAGCCCTCCATGGCGGAACTACGAGCAGTACTTC. The chain carries TRBV2 and TRBJ2-7, with D hard to call. V dropped 8 bases and J dropped 3 bases, with 14 bases sitting between them. The V gene's germline CDR1 is SNHLY and CDR2 FYNNEI. CDR3 length equals 13 residues.

The chain is built from TRBV6-6 and TRBJ2-5; 7 nucleotides line up with TRBD2. The DNA end lines up better with TRBJ2-7; the J call may be wrong. CDR1 MNHNY and CDR2 SVGAGI come from the germline V gene (reference sequence). The CDR3 is 14 residues long. CDR3 sequence: CASTWGGETYEQYF. The DNA of the CDR3 is TGTGCCAGCACCTGGGGAGGGGAGACCTACGAGCAGTACTTC.

The gene calls are TRBV2 and TRBJ2-2; 12 bases align to TRBD2. The CDR3 is 16 amino acids. After removal of 10 bases from V and 8 bases from J, the junction contained 14 bases not matched to a gene. Germline V gene lookup returns CDR1 SNHLY and CDR2 FYNNEI. The CDR3 protein is CATPPTSGSPGGELFF. The CDR3, as DNA: TGTGCCACCCCCCCGACTAGCGGGAGCCCCGGGGGGGAGCTGTTTTTT.

V and J are TRBV19 and TRBJ2-7; 10 bases map to TRBD1. The germline CDR1 and CDR2 sequences are LNHDA and SQIVND (reference sequence). V shed 4 bases and J 3 bases; nucleotides not matched to a gene: 3. There are 14 residues in the CDR3. The CDR3 sequence: CASSRDRGFYEQYF. CDR3 bases: TGTGCCAGTAGTAGGGACAGGGGATTCTACGAGCAGTACTTC.

In DNA, the CDR3 is TGTGCCAGCAGTTACCACAGGGATGAAGCTTTCTTT. Protein sequence: CASSYHRDEAFF. This sequence joins TRBV28 and TRBJ1-1; maybe TRBD1 (6 bases). The V end was cut by 4 bases, the J end by 7 bases, with 10 bases between. The length of the CDR3 is 12 residues. Germline values: CDR1 MDHEN, CDR2 SYDVKM.

The V gene is TRBV10-3, the J gene TRBJ2-5, with 10 positions matching TRBD2. The CDR3 is made up of 13 amino acids. Germline V CDR1 and CDR2: ENHRY, SYGVKD. V lost 10 bases, J lost 5 bases, and 7 bases stayed unmatched. This CDR3 reads CANSGRAGETQYF. In DNA, the CDR3 is TGTGCCAACAGCGGGAGGGCCGGGGAGACCCAGTACTTC.

The chain combines TRBV7-9 with TRBJ2-7, with TRBD2 matching over 10 bases. This CDR3 contains 17 residues. Per the germline V gene, CDR1 is SEHNR and CDR2 is FQNEAQ (reference sequence). With 1 base clipped from V and 4 bases from J, the junction kept 10 bases outside the gene matches. The CDR3 sequence: CASSLEGLAGGRYEQYF. CDR3 bases: TGTGCCAGCAGCTTAGAGGGGTTAGCGGGAGGCCGATACGAGCAGTACTTC.

J is TRBJ2-7 and V is TRBV11-2; perhaps TRBD2 as D (5 bases). Between the trimmed V and J ends, which lost 6 bases and 1 base, there was a span of 13 bases. Germline V gene sequence: CDR1 SGHAT, CDR2 FQNNGV. The CDR3 is made up of 14 amino acids. CDR3 nucleotide sequence: TGTGCCAGCAGAACAGAACGAGGGTCCTACGAGCAGTACTTC. Encoded protein: CASRTERGSYEQYF.

The chain combines TRBV7-9 with TRBJ2-7; 13 positions agree with TRBD2. This CDR3 spans 14 amino acids. Trimming removed 5 bases from V and 9 bases from J; junction bases left unmatched: 7. Germline V gene lookup returns CDR1 SEHNR and CDR2 FQNEAQ (reference sequence). The CDR3: CASSAGTSGTRQYF. The CDR3 region has the DNA TGTGCCAGCAGCGCCGGGACTAGCGGGACTCGGCAGTACTTC.

This chain joins TRBV6-1 and TRBJ1-1; D call uncertain. V was trimmed by 6 bases and J by 6 bases, leaving 11 bases between them. There are 12 residues in the CDR3. Germline values: CDR1 MNHNS, CDR2 SASEGT. The DNA of the CDR3 is TGTGCCAGCAGGTCACCAACCGCTGAAGCTTTCTTT. It translates to CASRSPTAEAFF.

The V gene is TRBV29-1, the J gene TRBJ2-3; D is unresolved. The germline V gene has CDR1 SQVTM and CDR2 ANQGSEA. The CDR3 contains 12 residues. V shed 6 bases and J shed 4 bases, with 11 bases lying between them. The CDR3 DNA is TGCAGCGTCGCACCCCCGGCAGATACGCAGTATTTT. Translation: CSVAPPADTQYF.

The chain recombines TRBV2 with TRBJ2-1, with 8 bases aligning to TRBD2. Germline CDR1 reads SNHLY; CDR2 reads FYNNEI. This CDR3 region has 14 residues. Trimming took 7 bases from V and 7 from J; bases not matched to a gene: 9. CDR3 in amino acids: CASTAAGVFNEQFF. For the CDR3, the DNA is TGTGCCAGCACGGCAGCGGGAGTATTTAATGAGCAGTTCTTC. The full variable domain, completed using reference TRBV2 and TRBJ2-1, is EPEVTQTPSHQVTQMGQEVILRCVPISNHLYFYWYRQILGQKVEFLVSFYNNEISEKSEIFDDQFSVERPDGSNFTLKIRSTKLEDSAMYFCASTAAGVFNEQFFGPGTRLTVL.

This clone was counted a single time. V usage is TRBV2 and J usage is TRBJ1-3; D is undetermined. V was trimmed by 7 bases and J by 4 bases, leaving 8 bases between them. CDR1 SNHLY and CDR2 FYNNEI come from the germline V gene. The CDR3 spans 12 residues. The CDR3 DNA sequence: TGTGCCAGCATGCTACAGGGAAACACCATATATTTT. Its protein product is CASMLQGNTIYF.

CDR3 loop: CASSFNGPGNTGELFF. The CDR3 DNA sequence: TGCGCCAGCAGCTTTAACGGGCCGGGGAACACCGGGGAGCTGTTTTTT. V usage is TRBV5-1 and J usage is TRBJ2-2; no reliable D call. CDR1 is SGHRS, CDR2 YFSETQ, per germline. The ends were cut back, 2 bases at V and 1 base at J, with 12 bases in the middle. This CDR3 has 16 amino acids.

The rearrangement links TRBV10-3 to TRBJ2-7; D call uncertain. Germline values: CDR1 ENHRY, CDR2 SYGVKD. V dropped 4 bases and J dropped 4 bases, with 11 bases sitting between them. This CDR3 region has 13 residues. The CDR3 loop reads CAISGEIRYEQYF. In DNA, the CDR3 is TGTGCCATCAGTGGAGAAATCAGATACGAGCAGTACTTC.

The rearrangement links TRBV7-2 to TRBJ2-5, with D perhaps given as TRBD1 or TRBD2 (6 bases each). Trimming shortened V by 0 bases and J by 4 bases, and 9 bases separated the two germline ends. Per germline, CDR1 SGHTA and CDR2 FQGNSA. CDR3 length: 14 residues. CDR3 residues: CASSLAGGSETQYF. The CDR3 nucleotides are TGTGCCAGCAGCTTAGCGGGGGGCTCAGAGACCCAGTACTTC.

The rearrangement joins TRBV14 to TRBJ2-7; 7 bases align to TRBD1. CDR3 length: 16 residues. After removal of 4 bases from V and 4 bases from J, the junction contained 13 bases not matched to a gene. Germline lookup yields CDR1 SGHDN and CDR2 FVKESK. CDR3 coding DNA: TGTGCCAGCAGCCCTACACGGGACAGCGTAAAATACGAGCAGTACTTC. Encoded protein: CASSPTRDSVKYEQYF.

About this clone itself: One junction end does not reproduce the germline sequence, and a read error may be involved. V and J are TRBV19 and TRBJ2-5; 10 bases agree with TRBD2. Germline loops: CDR1 LNHDA, CDR2 SQIVND (reference sequence). This CDR3 comprises 14 residues. This chain's CDR3 is CASSSVSGLAAEHF. The CDR3 coding sequence is TGTGCCAGTAGTAGTGTATCAGGACTAGCGGCTGAGCACTTC. The whole variable domain, filled in from reference TRBV19 and TRBJ2-5, reads DGGITQSPKYLFRKEGQNVTLSCEQNLNHDAMYWYRQDPGQGLRLIYYSQIVNDFQKGDIAEGYSVSREKKESFPLTVTSAQKNPTAFYLCASSSVSGLAAEHFGPGTRLLVL.

J is TRBJ2-7 and V is TRBV28; 9 bases align to TRBD1. V lost 5 bases to trimming and J lost 5 bases; unmatched junction nucleotides: 4. The CDR3 covers 13 residues. Per germline, CDR1 MDHEN and CDR2 SYDVKM. DNA of the CDR3: TGTGCCAGCAGTACAGGGGGCACGGACGAGCAGTACTTC. Its protein is CASSTGGTDEQYF.